This TCR beta chain was observed in a study of OX40 agonist ivuxolimab in advanced cancers. Study-wide results and caveats: CD8+ T cells (on average) carried more expanded clones than CD4+ T cells.

Germline CDR1 reads SGDLS; CDR2 reads YYNGEE. Trimming removed 0 bases from V and 10 bases from J, with 11 bases in between. CDR3 length equals 13 residues. Sequencing was performed with immunoSEQ multiplex PCR; in TCRdb, only in-frame clones are kept and a portion is missing. The sample yields 98,000 or so clones, around 94% seen once. As regards this clone: What it binds is not known.

The rearrangement uses TRBV9 and TRBJ2-1; D gene unclear. Sequences were derived from CD4+ or CD8+ T cells sorted from blood, sampled in a trial of the OX40 agonist ivuxolimab. The receptor was isolated from an adult with an advanced solid tumor such as melanoma, head and neck, liver or kidney cancer. The CDR3 DNA is TGTGCCAGCAGCGTAGTTTGGGGATCAGAGCAGTTCTTC. Protein sequence: CASSVVWGSEQFF.